These 8 T cell receptor beta chains came from one sample sequenced in a study of regulatory T cells in long-lasting Graves disease (dated by TCRdb to about 2021). The library came from multiplex PCR. The sequencing machine was an Illumina HiSeq 4000. CDR3 regions were amplified by Arm-PCR with iRepertoire HTBI primers to construct TCR beta libraries. TCRdb took the public reads, trimmed them with fastp at Q25, ran MiXCR for clone calling and kept in-frame beta chains. Each entry merges the rows of one CDR3 protein and shows their most common DNA and genes. The sample includes 350,000 to 400,000 distinct CDR3 sequences, with less than 20% observed a single time. About 20% of the sample belongs to the ten largest clones. What this sample's time point label stands for: newly diagnosed GD, antithyroid drugs for less than 3 months. For both TCR sequencing and RNA sequencing, RNA was extracted from PBMCs in TRIzol.

The sample here was peripheral blood mononuclear cells (PBMCs), taken at new diagnosis, from a patient treated with antithyroid drugs. These receptor sequences come from a female donor with Graves disease.

This clonotype was detected ten times or more. The V and J genes are TRBV12-3 or TRBV12-4 and TRBJ1-6, with D hard to call. The CDR3 loop spans 15 amino acids. V gave up 4 bases and J gave up 2 bases, with 9 bases separating them. This CDR3 reads CASSSDEAYNSPLHF. DNA of the CDR3: TGTGCCAGCAGTTCTGACGAAGCCTATAATTCACCCCTCCACTTT.

This clonotype appeared a few times. V and J are TRBV14 and TRBJ2-5; the D gene is possibly TRBD2 (5 bases). Germline V gene lookup returns CDR1 SGHDN and CDR2 FVKESK. The CDR3 length is 15 residues. Trimming took off 1 base at V and 4 bases at J, with 13 bases between the two ends. CDR3 DNA: TGTGCCAGCAGCCAAGGCGGGTGGTCTTTAGAGACCCAGTACTTC. It yields the protein CASSQGGWSLETQYF.

There are many counts of this clonotype. This rearrangement joins TRBV12-3 or TRBV12-4 to TRBJ2-7; D is uncertain. This CDR3 spans 12 amino acids. Trimming removed 9 bases from V and 5 bases from J, with 14 bases in between. CDR3 nucleotides: TGTGCCAGTTCTGCGGCCCCCCACGAGCAGTACTTC. Its protein product is CASSAAPHEQYF.

At least ten counts were recorded for this clonotype. The chain is built from TRBV5-4 and TRBJ2-1; 7 bases agree with TRBD2. V was clipped by 0 bases and J by 3 bases; unmatched bases: 3. Germline loops: CDR1 SGHNT, CDR2 YYREEE (reference sequence). This CDR3 is built from 15 residues. The CDR3 here is CASSLGSGIYNEQFF. The CDR3 coding sequence is TGTGCCAGCAGCTTGGGAAGCGGGATCTACAATGAGCAGTTCTTC. Drawing the rest from reference TRBV5-4 and TRBJ2-1, the complete variable domain is ETGVTQSPTHLIKTRGQQVTLRCSSQSGHNTVSWYQQALGQGPQFIFQYYREEENGRGNFPPRFSGLQFPNYSSELNVNALELDDSALYLCASSLGSGIYNEQFFGPGTRLTVL.

The table lists this clonotype with many counts. J is TRBJ2-7 and V is TRBV7-6; tentative D call: TRBD1 (5 bases). The CDR3 length is 15 residues. CDR1 is SGHVS and CDR2 is FNYEAQ in the germline V gene. V was shortened by 4 bases and J by 1 base, with 14 bases between the two germline ends. CDR3 sequence: CASSSGTGPSYEQYF. The CDR3 DNA sequence: TGTGCCAGCAGCTCAGGCACAGGACCGTCCTACGAGCAGTACTTC.

The gene calls are TRBV15 and TRBJ2-7, with 7 positions matching TRBD1. The V gene end was trimmed by 0 bases and the J gene end by 3 bases; junction bases not matched to a gene: 5. Looked up from germline, CDR1 is LNHNV and CDR2 is YYDKDF (reference sequence). This CDR3 contains 15 residues. CDR3 protein: CATSRDWDSYYEQYF. For the CDR3, the DNA is TGTGCCACCAGCAGAGATTGGGACAGCTACTACGAGCAGTACTTC.

V gene TRBV6-1 combines with J gene TRBJ2-7; 11 bases match TRBD1. CDR3 length equals 16 residues. Germline trimming cut 1 base from V and 6 bases from J; bases unmatched to any gene: 8. Germline V CDR1 and CDR2: MNHNS, SASEGT. CDR3 nucleotides: TGTGCCAGCAGTGAAGAATACGGGACAGGGGGAAGCGAGCAGTACTTC. It codes for CASSEEYGTGGSEQYF.

In its sample, this clonotype was seen many times. This rearrangement joins TRBV28 to TRBJ2-1; D tentatively reads TRBD1 or TRBD2 (5 bases each). V was trimmed by 3 bases and J by 2 bases, leaving 17 bases between them. CDR1 and CDR2 from the germline V gene are MDHEN and SYDVKM. CDR3 size: 17 residues. CDR3 loop: CASSFIRRDRPYNEQFF. DNA for the CDR3: TGTGCCAGCAGTTTCATTCGCCGGGACCGGCCCTACAATGAGCAGTTCTTC.